These T cell receptor beta chains were read from a single sample in a study of cytomegalovirus exposure and HLA in healthy donors. This table comes from immunoSEQ multiplex PCR, and its TCRdb copy is limited to in-frame clones, with some not included. Among more than 75,000 clones listed, around 70% were seen once. The sample taken for sequencing was PBMCs. All receptors derive from a man aged 35-49 years in good health and CMV-seropositive. The CDR3 runs from the conserved cysteine through the conserved F or W. A D gene is named only where the DNA matches it firmly. The listing skips clone size in some rows; elsewhere it reads once, few, many or a size class.

CDR3 protein: CASSSAGANEKLFF
CDR3 DNA: TGTGCCAGCAGTTCCGCCGGGGCTAATGAAAAACTGTTTTTT
D gene: NA
V gene: TRBV27
J gene: TRBJ1-4
clone size: NA

CDR3 protein: CATSTNQGYEQYF
CDR3 DNA: TGTGCCACCAGCACAAACCAGGGATACGAGCAGTACTTC
D gene: NA
V gene: TRBV15
J gene: TRBJ2-7
clone size: NA

CDR3 protein: CASSPRQAGELFF
CDR3 DNA: TGTGCCAGCAGCCCGAGACAGGCCGGGGAGCTGTTTTTT
D gene: NA
V gene: TRBV7-3
J gene: TRBJ2-2
clone size: NA

CDR3 protein: CASSQEGANYGYTF
CDR3 DNA: TGTGCCAGCAGCCAAGAGGGGGCGAACTATGGCTACACCTTC
D gene: NA
V gene: TRBV4-2
J gene: TRBJ1-2
clone size: few

CDR3 protein: CASSSLAGVGTDTQYF
CDR3 DNA: TGTGCCAGCAGTTCCCTAGCGGGAGTGGGCACAGATACGCAGTATTTT
D gene: TRBD2
V gene: TRBV6-5
J gene: TRBJ2-3
clone size: NA

CDR3 protein: CASSYSGQGPDEQYF
CDR3 DNA: TGTGCCAGCAGTTACTCGGGACAGGGTCCTGACGAGCAGTACTTC
D gene: TRBD1
V gene: TRBV6-5
J gene: TRBJ2-7
clone size: once

CDR3 protein: CASSQLGGLAFNEQFF
CDR3 DNA: TGTGCCAGCAGCCAATTAGGGGGACTAGCTTTTAATGAGCAGTTCTTC
D gene: TRBD2
V gene: TRBV14
J gene: TRBJ2-1
clone size: NA

CDR3 protein: CASSQGLASSSYNEQFF
CDR3 DNA: TGCGCCAGCAGCCAAGGACTCGCCTCAAGCTCCTACAATGAGCAGTTCTTC
D gene: NA
V gene: TRBV4-1
J gene: TRBJ2-1
clone size: NA

CDR3 protein: CASSRFGTAMNTEAFF
CDR3 DNA: TGTGCCAGCAGCCGATTCGGGACAGCGATGAACACTGAAGCTTTCTTT
D gene: TRBD1
V gene: TRBV7-3
J gene: TRBJ1-1
clone size: NA

CDR3 protein: CASSDPASGQLATNEKLFF
CDR3 DNA: TGTGCCAGCAGCGACCCCGCTTCTGGACAGCTTGCAACTAATGAAAAACTGTTTTTT
D gene: NA
V gene: TRBV9
J gene: TRBJ1-4
clone size: NA

CDR3 protein: CASSFWTGSEAFF
CDR3 DNA: TGTGCCAGCAGTTTTTGGACAGGCTCTGAAGCTTTCTTT
D gene: TRBD1
V gene: TRBV27
J gene: TRBJ1-1
clone size: NA

CDR3 protein: CASSREGSTDTQYF
CDR3 DNA: TGTGCCAGCAGCCGGGAGGGGAGCACAGATACGCAGTATTTT
D gene: TRBD2
V gene: TRBV5-4
J gene: TRBJ2-3
clone size: NA

CDR3 protein: CASSLLSGSYNEQFF
CDR3 DNA: TGTGCCAGCAGCCTACTTAGCGGCTCCTACAATGAGCAGTTCTTC
D gene: NA
V gene: TRBV7-3
J gene: TRBJ2-1
clone size: few

CDR3 protein: CASSGWTGGWELFF
CDR3 DNA: TGTGCCAGCAGTGGATGGACAGGGGGCTGGGAACTGTTTTTT
D gene: TRBD1
V gene: TRBV6-1
J gene: TRBJ1-4
clone size: NA

CDR3 protein: CASSPPGQGQRGAFF
CDR3 DNA: TGTGCCAGCAGCCCGCCCGGACAGGGTCAAAGAGGAGCTTTCTTT
D gene: TRBD1
V gene: TRBV7-9
J gene: TRBJ1-1
clone size: few

CDR3 protein: CASRGTGRYQPQHF
CDR3 DNA: TGTGCCAGCAGGGGGACAGGTAGGTATCAGCCCCAGCATTTT
D gene: TRBD1
V gene: TRBV27
J gene: TRBJ1-5
clone size: NA

CDR3 protein: CASSGTGDGYTF
CDR3 DNA: TGTGCCAGCAGCGGGACAGGGGATGGCTACACCTTC
D gene: TRBD1
V gene: TRBV2
J gene: TRBJ1-2
clone size: few

CDR3 protein: CASSQDGQGDQPQHF
CDR3 DNA: TGTGCCAGCAGCCAAGATGGACAGGGCGATCAGCCCCAGCATTTT
D gene: TRBD1
V gene: TRBV4-2
J gene: TRBJ1-5
clone size: NA

CDR3 protein: CASSRERLNTGELFF
CDR3 DNA: TGTGCCAGCAGCCGGGAGCGCCTGAACACCGGGGAGCTGTTTTTT
D gene: NA
V gene: TRBV7-8
J gene: TRBJ2-2
clone size: NA

CDR3 protein: CASSFSGSETGELFF
CDR3 DNA: TGCGCCAGCAGCTTTAGCGGGAGTGAAACCGGGGAGCTGTTTTTT
D gene: TRBD2
V gene: TRBV5-1
J gene: TRBJ2-2
clone size: NA

CDR3 protein: CASSLGSQETQYF
CDR3 DNA: TGTGCCAGCAGCTTGGGCAGCCAAGAGACCCAGTACTTC
D gene: NA
V gene: TRBV11-2
J gene: TRBJ2-5
clone size: NA

CDR3 protein: CASSVAVSGDTTQYF
CDR3 DNA: TGTGCCAGCAGCGTAGCGGTTAGCGGGGATACTACGCAGTATTTT
D gene: TRBD2
V gene: TRBV9
J gene: TRBJ2-3
clone size: NA

CDR3 protein: CASMAPNEKLFF
CDR3 DNA: TGTGCCAGTATGGCTCCTAATGAAAAACTGTTTTTT
D gene: NA
V gene: TRBV19
J gene: TRBJ1-4
clone size: NA

CDR3 protein: CASSWSLAGRTDTQYF
CDR3 DNA: TGCGCCAGCAGCTGGAGTTTAGCGGGGCGCACAGATACGCAGTATTTT
D gene: TRBD2
V gene: TRBV5-1
J gene: TRBJ2-3
clone size: NA

CDR3 protein: CASMNSGRGSAGELFF
CDR3 DNA: TGTGCCAGTATGAACTCGGGCCGAGGGTCGGCCGGGGAGCTGTTTTTT
D gene: NA
V gene: TRBV19
J gene: TRBJ2-2
clone size: NA

CDR3 protein: CASTAGQGLGETQYF
CDR3 DNA: TGTGCCAGCACAGCGGGGCAGGGCCTGGGGGAGACCCAGTACTTC
D gene: TRBD2
V gene: TRBV7-9
J gene: TRBJ2-5
clone size: NA

CDR3 protein: CASSSTGEYSNQPQHF
CDR3 DNA: TGTGCCAGTAGTTCAACAGGGGAATATAGCAATCAGCCCCAGCATTTT
D gene: TRBD1
V gene: TRBV19
J gene: TRBJ1-5
clone size: once

CDR3 protein: CASSLLRSSTDTQYF
CDR3 DNA: TGTGCCAGCAGCCTGTTGCGGAGTAGCACAGATACGCAGTATTTT
D gene: NA
V gene: TRBV13
J gene: TRBJ2-3
clone size: NA

CDR3 protein: CASSFLGLAGESTDTQYF
CDR3 DNA: TGTGCCAGCAGCTTCCTCGGACTAGCGGGGGAGAGCACAGATACGCAGTATTTT
D gene: TRBD2
V gene: TRBV13
J gene: TRBJ2-3
clone size: few

CDR3 protein: CASSPLGGPTYEQYF
CDR3 DNA: TGTGCCAGCAGCCCACTCGGCGGCCCCACCTACGAGCAGTACTTC
D gene: NA
V gene: TRBV6-6
J gene: TRBJ2-7
clone size: few

CDR3 protein: CATQRRREGTEAFF
CDR3 DNA: TGTGCCACCCAGCGGAGGAGGGAGGGCACTGAAGCTTTCTTT
D gene: NA
V gene: TRBV7-8
J gene: TRBJ1-1
clone size: NA

CDR3 protein: CASRQKGQGMGYTF
CDR3 DNA: TGTGCCAGTAGGCAGAAGGGACAGGGAATGGGCTACACCTTC
D gene: TRBD1
V gene: TRBV19
J gene: TRBJ1-2
clone size: NA

CDR3 protein: CASSVQGGGNTEAFF
CDR3 DNA: TGTGCCAGCAGTGTACAGGGGGGTGGGAACACTGAAGCTTTCTTT
D gene: TRBD1
V gene: TRBV6-4
J gene: TRBJ1-1
clone size: NA

CDR3 protein: CASSPYPSRDRNYGYTF
CDR3 DNA: TGTGCCAGCAGCCCGTACCCGAGCCGGGACAGGAACTATGGCTACACCTTC
D gene: TRBD1
V gene: TRBV7-9
J gene: TRBJ1-2
clone size: NA

CDR3 protein: CASSLGLAGGKTQYF
CDR3 DNA: TGTGCCAGCAGCTTAGGACTAGCGGGAGGGAAGACCCAGTACTTC
D gene: TRBD2
V gene: TRBV13
J gene: TRBJ2-5
clone size: NA

CDR3 protein: CASSIKDRRTEAFF
CDR3 DNA: TGTGCCAGTAGTATCAAGGACAGGAGGACTGAAGCTTTCTTT
D gene: TRBD1
V gene: TRBV19
J gene: TRBJ1-1
clone size: NA

CDR3 protein: CASSVVQGENIQYF
CDR3 DNA: TGTGCCAGCAGTGTTGTCCAGGGGGAAAACATTCAGTACTTC
D gene: TRBD1
V gene: TRBV2
J gene: TRBJ2-4
clone size: NA

CDR3 protein: CASSLVGGGRNNYEQYF
CDR3 DNA: TGCGCCAGCAGCTTGGTGGGCGGGGGCCGAAACAACTACGAGCAGTACTTC
D gene: NA
V gene: TRBV5-1
J gene: TRBJ2-7
clone size: NA

CDR3 protein: CAWSVRHSYNSPLHF
CDR3 DNA: TGTGCCTGGAGTGTCCGACACTCCTATAATTCACCCCTCCACTTT
D gene: NA
V gene: TRBV30
J gene: TRBJ1-6
clone size: few

CDR3 protein: CASRAGGHYEQYF
CDR3 DNA: TGTGCCAGCAGGGCGGGGGGGCACTACGAGCAGTACTTC
D gene: TRBD2
V gene: TRBV28
J gene: TRBJ2-7
clone size: NA

CDR3 protein: CAWSVGGLMNTEAFF
CDR3 DNA: TGTGCCTGGAGTGTAGGGGGTTTGATGAACACTGAAGCTTTCTTT
D gene: NA
V gene: TRBV30
J gene: TRBJ1-1
clone size: NA

CDR3 protein: CASRQEGNTEAFF
CDR3 DNA: TGTGCCAGCAGACAGGAGGGGAACACTGAAGCTTTCTTT
D gene: NA
V gene: TRBV5-4
J gene: TRBJ1-1
clone size: NA

CDR3 protein: CASSLTSNRAGETQYF
CDR3 DNA: TGTGCCAGCAGCTTGACCAGCAACAGGGCGGGAGAGACCCAGTACTTC
D gene: NA
V gene: TRBV5-6
J gene: TRBJ2-5
clone size: NA

CDR3 protein: CASSQDRGYEQYF
CDR3 DNA: TGCGCCAGCAGTCAAGACAGGGGCTACGAGCAGTACTTC
D gene: TRBD1
V gene: TRBV4-3
J gene: TRBJ2-7
clone size: NA

CDR3 protein: CASSLTDRVETQYF
CDR3 DNA: TGTGCCAGCAGTTTAACGGACAGGGTGGAGACCCAGTACTTC
D gene: TRBD1
V gene: TRBV28
J gene: TRBJ2-5
clone size: NA

CDR3 protein: CASSLGHDEQYF
CDR3 DNA: TGTGCCAGCAGCTTAGGGCATGACGAGCAGTACTTC
D gene: NA
V gene: TRBV7-9
J gene: TRBJ2-7
clone size: NA

CDR3 protein: CASSPDREALYEQYF
CDR3 DNA: TGTGCCAGCAGCCCGGACAGGGAAGCTCTCTACGAGCAGTACTTC
D gene: TRBD1
V gene: TRBV7-2
J gene: TRBJ2-7
clone size: NA

CDR3 protein: CASSLSRGGTEAFF
CDR3 DNA: TGTGCCAGCAGTTTATCAAGGGGGGGCACTGAAGCTTTCTTT
D gene: NA
V gene: TRBV28
J gene: TRBJ1-1
clone size: few

CDR3 protein: CASSAHRGLASPLHF
CDR3 DNA: TGTGCCAGCAGCGCCCACAGGGGACTTGCTTCACCCCTCCACTTT
D gene: TRBD1
V gene: TRBV7-2
J gene: TRBJ1-6
clone size: NA

CDR3 protein: CASSPNRGPYEQYF
CDR3 DNA: TGTGCCAGCTCGCCAAACAGGGGCCCCTACGAGCAGTACTTC
D gene: TRBD1
V gene: TRBV18
J gene: TRBJ2-7
clone size: NA